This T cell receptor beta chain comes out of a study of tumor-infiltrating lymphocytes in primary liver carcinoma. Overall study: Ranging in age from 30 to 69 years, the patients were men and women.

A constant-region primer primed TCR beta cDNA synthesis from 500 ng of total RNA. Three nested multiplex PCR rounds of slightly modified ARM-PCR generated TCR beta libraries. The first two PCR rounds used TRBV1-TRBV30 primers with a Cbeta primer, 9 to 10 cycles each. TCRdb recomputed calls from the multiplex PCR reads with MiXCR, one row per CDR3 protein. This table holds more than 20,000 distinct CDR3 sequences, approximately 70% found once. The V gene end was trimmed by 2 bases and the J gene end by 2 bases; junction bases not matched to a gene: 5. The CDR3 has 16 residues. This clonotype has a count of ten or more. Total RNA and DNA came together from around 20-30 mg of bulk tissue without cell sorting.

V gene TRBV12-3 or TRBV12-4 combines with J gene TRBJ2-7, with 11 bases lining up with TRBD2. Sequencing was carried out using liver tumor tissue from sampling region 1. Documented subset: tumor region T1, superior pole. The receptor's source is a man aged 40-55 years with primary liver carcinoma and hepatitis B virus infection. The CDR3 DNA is TGTGCCAGCAGTTTATTAGCGGGAGGGCCTCCCTACGAGCAGTACTTC. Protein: CASSLLAGGPPYEQYF.